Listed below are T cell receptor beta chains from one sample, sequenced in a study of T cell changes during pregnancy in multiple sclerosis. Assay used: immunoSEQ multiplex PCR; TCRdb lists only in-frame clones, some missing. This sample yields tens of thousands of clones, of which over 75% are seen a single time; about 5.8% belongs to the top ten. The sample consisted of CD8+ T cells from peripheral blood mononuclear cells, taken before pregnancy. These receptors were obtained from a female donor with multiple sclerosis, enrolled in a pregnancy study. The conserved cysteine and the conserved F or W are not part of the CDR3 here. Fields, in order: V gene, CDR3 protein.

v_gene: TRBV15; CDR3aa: ATSGAGGDTQY
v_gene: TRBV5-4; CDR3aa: ASSLYLSYGYT
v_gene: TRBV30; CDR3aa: AQPGRGVEDTQY
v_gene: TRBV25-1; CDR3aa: ASSVGGDHQPQH
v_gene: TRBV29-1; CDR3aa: SVEGRGVGGSGYT
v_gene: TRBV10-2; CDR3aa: ASSGGVYEQY
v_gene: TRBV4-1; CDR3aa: ASSQGQGTNTEAF
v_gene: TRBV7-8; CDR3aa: ASRQIEDGIHEQY
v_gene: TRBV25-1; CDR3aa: ASSTEWEGEQY
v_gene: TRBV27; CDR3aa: ASSPFGGIVGKLF
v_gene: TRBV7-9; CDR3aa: ASSLYLRGQEEAF
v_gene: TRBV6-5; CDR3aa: ASRLGALEKLF
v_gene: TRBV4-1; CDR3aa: ASSQVFGGGYEQY
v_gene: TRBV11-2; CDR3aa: ASSFPGGEETQY
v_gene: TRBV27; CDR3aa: ASSLVPQGGGYNSPLH
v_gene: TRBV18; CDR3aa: ASSPPGTGYSGANVLT
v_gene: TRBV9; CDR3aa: ASSVVSGAAYNEQF
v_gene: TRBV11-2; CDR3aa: ASSLGTGVSYGYT
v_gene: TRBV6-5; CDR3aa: ASSYSAGDKGTEAF
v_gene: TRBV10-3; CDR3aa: AISPTRDSHNEKLF
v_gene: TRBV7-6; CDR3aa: ASSTPGQGPDTQY
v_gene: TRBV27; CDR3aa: ASSFLGGVNQPQH
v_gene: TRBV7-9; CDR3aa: ASSPEAQGMNTEAF
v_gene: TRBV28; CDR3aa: ASSPGTGNYEQY